The sequence of this T cell receptor (beta chain) was determined in a study of blood T cell repertoires in COVID-19. Turning to the study itself: Acute and convalescent COVID-19 samples came from the United States, Italy and Spain.

Sequenced by immunoSEQ multiplex PCR; TCRdb stores in-frame clones only, minus some. The sample records approximately 70,000 clones, just under 90% being singletons. Trimming removed 1 base from V and 5 bases from J, with 9 bases in between. The CDR3 is 14 residues long. The germline V gene encodes CDR1 SGHVS and CDR2 FQNEAQ. The rearrangement uses TRBV7-8 and TRBJ2-1; D unresolved. The sequenced sample was peripheral blood. The origin of this receptor is a woman older than 75 with active COVID-19. Here the CDR3 DNA reads TGTGCCAGCAGCTTAGGCCTCCTAGACAATGAGCAGTTCTTC. Its protein product is CASSLGLLDNEQFF.